The count of the clone carrying this TCR beta chain is one. Its antigen is unknown. Repertoires were generated with immunoSEQ multiplex PCR, while TCRdb's copy carries only in-frame clones and drops some. Altogether roughly 50,000 clones are present, roughly nine tenths being singletons, with the ten largest covering about 12%. The sample belongs to a study of CD4+ T cells in melanoma. Study-level results: Diverse differentiation states were reported for melanoma neoantigen-specific CD4+ T cells. CD8+ T cell, macrophage and B cell function reportedly correlated with neoantigen-specific CD4+ T cells.

Trimming left V 1 base short and J 0 bases short, with 6 bases between. Germline lookup yields CDR1 SGHAT and CDR2 FQDESV (reference sequence). This CDR3 is 15 amino acids long. The clonotype comes from a human donor with melanoma. The genes are TRBV11-1 and TRBJ2-2; D gene uncertain. Sequencing input: peripheral blood. In DNA form, the CDR3 reads TGTGCCAGCAGCTTAGACGGACCGAACACCGGGGAGCTGTTTTTT. This codes for CASSLDGPNTGELFF.